This T cell receptor beta chain was sequenced for a study of human T cells and chemical hapten exposure (dated by TCRdb to about 2021). For context, the study as a whole: For sensitization, 2% DPC in acetone was applied to a roughly 2 cm by roughly 2 cm area of upper inner arm skin. Throughout the study period of roughly 24 weeks, patients also received therapeutic DPC doses to the scalp every week. Patch tests used Finn chambers with 0.01% DPC on the upper back, scored after 6 days by International Contact Dermatitis Research Group standards. Most of the patients in the cohort were female, and the cohort covered alopecia areata with under or over 50% scalp involvement, alopecia totalis and alopecia universalis. Libraries were pooled for sequencing, and per-sample TCR yields varied mainly because of small differences in library volumes within the pool. The study tracked peripheral blood TCR repertoire changes in vivo during primary and secondary sensitization to the hapten diphenylcyclopropenone (DPC) in alopecia patients. Patient blood was sampled pre-sensitization (week 0) and at 2, 6 and about 24 weeks after DPC sensitization. For TCR sequencing, blood came from some 31 alopecia patients at anywhere from one to four time points (pre-sensitization, 2, 6 and 24 weeks). General study outcomes and caveats: Patch test score was positively correlated with the number of PT1 expanded TCRs, with significance at thresholds 8, 16 and 32 but not at 4. Compared with pre-sensitization or healthy control sets, expanded TCRs formed significantly more large CDR3 similarity clusters, which is consistent with antigen-driven responses. No change with DPC sensitization was found in the number of TCRs above 1 in 1000 frequency, and no evidence of global repertoire structure alterations was found. Repeated subsampling changed both the strength of the expansion versus patch-test correlation and the threshold at which the correlation became significant. Because every patient had alopecia, a presumed autoimmune disease, the patients' immune response might differ from that of healthy individuals.

The meaning of the sample's time point label: pre-sensitization, week 0. The treatment or condition label of this sample denotes: therapeutic diphenylcyclopropenone sensitization with weekly scalp DPC. At each patch-test visit, blood was drawn before the patch test was applied. To be eligible, patients had to be aged 18 to 70, diagnosed with alopecia and judged suitable for DPC therapy, while pregnant patients were excluded. Total RNA was isolated from unfractionated whole blood collected in Tempus Blood RNA tubes. The germline V gene gives CDR1 as SGHAT and CDR2 as FQNNGV. The junction shows trimming of 4 bases on V and 12 bases on J, and the gene matches do not reach 6 bases of it. Counted from cysteine to phenylalanine, this CDR3 has 14 amino acids. The read is trimmed to its CDR3 DNA, 42 bases read in frame from base 1. The table lists this clonotype with many counts. No antigen is known for it. Nothing much larger sits one base from this clone, and base qualities are not available.

The receptor library was made with RACE. The listed sequencing device is NextSeq 500. Library preparation attached unique molecular identifiers to individual cDNA molecules for quantitative, reproducible TCR counting. For every blood RNA sample, sequencing covered both the TCR alpha and TCR beta chains. The authors' pipeline ran thus. The median number of TCRs per sample was over 85,000, ranging from roughly 20,000 to 690,600. V, J and CDR3 annotation of the TCR reads was performed with the Decombinator software suite. For the PS versus PT1 abundance plots, all samples were subsampled to the same number of TCRs (28,000). Expanded TCRs were defined as absent before sensitization and observed at least eight times at the 2-week time point. TCRdb cleaned the public reads at Q25 with fastp, built clones with MiXCR and kept in-frame beta chains. CDR3 protein sequences are deduplicated, and each keeps its most common genes and DNA. These V and J calls rely on TCRdb rather than the paper's analysis. The sample data list fewer than 300,000 distinct CDR3 sequences, and over 8% of these were observed just once. Of the sample, 2.3% is held by the ten largest clones.

The V and J segments used are TRBV11-2 and TRBJ2-1, with 13 bases aligning to TRBD2. Sample: whole blood, taken in connection with sensitization to the hapten diphenylcyclopropenone (DPC). This TCR was recovered from a woman in her thirties or forties with alopecia areata. Some clones in this sample may be carry-over from other donors' samples. The CDR3 region has the sequence CASSYGTSGNRQFF. The nucleotide sequence is given as TGTGCCAGCAGCTACGGGACTAGCGGGAATCGGCAGTTCTTC.